Listed below are T cell receptor beta chains from one sample, sequenced in a study of control samples from healthy donors and cancer patients. Libraries were prepared by immunoSEQ multiplex PCR; TCRdb keeps only in-frame clonotypes and omits some of them. Counted here are about 86,000 clones, 94% occurring once; the ten biggest clones make up approximately 4.8%. Sequenced material: blood. The receptors were sampled from a woman between 18 and 29 years old in good health. CDR3s include the opening cysteine and the closing phenylalanine or tryptophan. D genes are given only for firm matches. Only some rows state a clone size, as once, few, many or a class for expanded clones.

>NA|TRBV27|TRBJ2-7|TRBD2
CASSLVASGTYEQYF
TGTGCCAGCAGTTTAGTCGCTAGCGGGACATACGAGCAGTACTTC
>NA|TRBV5-1|TRBJ1-5|TRBD1
CASSLGTGHSQPQHF
TGCGCCAGCAGCTTAGGGACAGGTCACAGTCAGCCCCAGCATTTT
>NA|TRBV25-1|TRBJ2-3|TRBD2
CASSGSGSNTDTQYF
TGTGCCAGCAGTGGTAGCGGGAGTAACACAGATACGCAGTATTTT
>NA|TRBV6-2/TRBV6-3|TRBJ2-2|NA
CASSYSGLIGINTGELFF
TGTGCCAGCAGTTACTCTGGACTTATCGGGATAAACACCGGGGAGCTGTTTTTT
>NA|TRBV3-1/TRBV3-2|TRBJ2-3|NA
CASSQAIVGDTQYF
TGTGCCAGCAGCCAAGCGATAGTCGGGGATACGCAGTATTTT
>once|TRBV4-1|TRBJ1-2|NA
CASSQAQILEGYTF
TGCGCCAGCAGCCAAGCACAGATTCTAGAAGGCTACACCTTC
>NA|TRBV7-9|TRBJ2-3|NA
CASSLVGSTDTQYF
TGTGCCAGCAGCTTAGTTGGTAGCACAGATACGCAGTATTTT
>NA|TRBV5-3|TRBJ1-5|NA
CARSSSSPGQPQHF
TGTGCCAGAAGCTCCTCATCGCCAGGGCAGCCCCAGCATTTT
>once|TRBV5-4|TRBJ2-7|NA
CASSLMQGGEQYF
TGTGCCAGCAGCTTGATGCAGGGCGGCGAGCAGTACTTC
>NA|TRBV19|TRBJ1-2|NA
CASSGTGRTNYGYTF
TGTGCCAGTAGTGGTACAGGAAGAACTAACTATGGCTACACCTTC
>NA|TRBV9|TRBJ2-3|NA
CASSPLNSPTRDTQYF
TGTGCCAGCAGCCCACTTAACTCTCCCACCCGGGATACGCAGTATTTT
>NA|TRBV11-3|TRBJ2-5|TRBD1
CASSLGQKETQYF
TGTGCCAGCAGCTTGGGACAGAAAGAGACCCAGTACTTC
>NA|TRBV11-2|TRBJ2-7|TRBD2
CASSLPLAGSSYEQYF
TGTGCCAGCAGCTTACCCTTAGCGGGGAGCTCCTACGAGCAGTACTTC
>NA|TRBV3-1/TRBV3-2|TRBJ1-2|NA
CASSPGRYGYTF
TGTGCCAGCAGCCCAGGAAGATATGGCTACACCTTC
>NA|TRBV20-1|TRBJ2-1|NA
CSASQLVFNEQFF
TGCAGTGCTAGTCAACTAGTTTTCAATGAGCAGTTCTTC
>once|TRBV9|TRBJ2-7|NA
CASSVAPLSSYEQYF
TGTGCCAGCAGCGTAGCCCCACTAAGCTCCTACGAGCAGTACTTC
>NA|TRBV3-1/TRBV3-2|TRBJ2-7|NA
CASSRETRLEEQYF
TGTGCCAGCAGCCGGGAGACCCGGTTAGAAGAGCAGTACTTC